The 4 T cell receptor beta chains reported below all come from one sample, sequenced in a study of control samples from healthy donors and cancer patients. Clones were read by immunoSEQ multiplex PCR, and TCRdb kept only the in-frame ones, dropping some. The repertoire consists of roughly 150,000 clones, with about 94% occurring once and the leading ten covering over 2%. The sample comprised blood. The receptors were gathered from a man aged 50 or older in good health.

The rearrangement links TRBV7-9 to TRBJ2-6, with 7 bases matching TRBD2. Trimming removed 8 bases from V and 4 bases from J; junction bases left unmatched: 5. Germline V gives CDR1 SEHNR, CDR2 FQNEAQ (reference sequence). The CDR3 covers 14 residues. The CDR3 region has the DNA TGTGCCAGCGCAGCGGGGCTAGGGGCCAACGTCCTGACTTTC. The encoded protein is CASAAGLGANVLTF.

J is TRBJ2-3 and V is TRBV28, with D unresolved. The CDR3 is made up of 13 amino acids. Per germline, CDR1 MDHEN and CDR2 SYDVKM. Trimming took 7 bases from V and 6 from J, leaving 14 bases between them. The CDR3 loop reads CASTKMGRDTQYF. The CDR3 DNA is TGTGCCAGCACCAAGATGGGCAGGGATACGCAGTATTTT.

The J gene is TRBJ2-7, the V gene TRBV5-1; D not certain. CDR1 is SGHRS and CDR2 is YFSETQ in the germline V gene. V was shortened by 3 bases and J by 2 bases, with 15 bases between the two germline ends. This CDR3 comprises 15 residues. Here the CDR3 DNA reads TGCGCCAGCAGCTCCTCAATTGAGATGGCCTACGAGCAGTACTTC. Amino acid sequence: CASSSSIEMAYEQYF.

This chain uses TRBV6-5 with TRBJ1-2; no definite D call. V lost 6 bases, J lost 8 bases, and 13 bases lay in between. CDR1 is MNHEY and CDR2 is SVGAGI in the germline V gene. The CDR3 has 12 residues. The CDR3 region is CASRPSGIGYTF. The CDR3 region has the DNA TGTGCCAGCAGACCCTCGGGGATCGGCTACACCTTC.